This entry lists 26 T cell receptor beta chains sequenced from one sample in a study of T cells in Graves' hyperthyroidism and ophthalmopathy. There were TCR beta CDR3 regions amplified from RNA transcripts. A first-round RT-PCR of the TCR CDR3 used the HTBI primer set. TCRdb passed the multiplex PCR reads through MiXCR, listing each CDR3 protein once. Here the sample spans about 580,000 distinct CDR3 sequences, approximately 14% being singletons. Sequencing was done on a sample of blood. The receptors derive from a woman aged 30 to 39 with Graves' hyperthyroidism that later progressed to Graves' ophthalmopathy.

There are many counts of this clonotype. Germline and junction disagree at one end, which may indicate a read error. The chain joins TRBV5-1 to TRBJ1-2; D is unresolved. The CDR3 has 14 amino acids. Germline CDR1 SGHRS, CDR2 YFSETQ. The CDR3 spells CASSLAGANYGYTF. The CDR3 coding sequence is TGTGCCAGCAGTCTGGCCGGAGCTAACTATGGCTACACCTTC.

Concerning this clonotype itself: Possible read error: a much larger clone is one base away. This chain links TRBV6-2 or TRBV6-3 with TRBJ1-5; 7 bases line up with TRBD1. The CDR3 runs to 16 residues. Losses at the gene ends were 2 bases for V and 9 bases for J; bases not matched to a gene: 13. Germline V gene sequence: CDR1 MNHEY, CDR2 SVGEGT. In DNA form, the CDR3 reads TGTGCCAGCAGTTACAACCATACTGAGGGGGCTCGGCCCCAGCATTTT. As protein: CASSYNHTEGARPQHF.

Comments on this clonotype: This sequence may be a read error, since a much larger clone differs from it by one base. The rearrangement uses TRBV18 and TRBJ1-3; possible D gene TRBD1, 5 bases. Germline CDR1 is KGHSH and CDR2 is LQKENI. This CDR3 is built from 15 residues. The CDR3 sequence is CASSPRGTDRNTIHF. CDR3 in DNA: TGTGCCAGCTCACCACGAGGGACGGATAGAAACACCATACATTTT.

This clonotype came up a few times. The J gene is TRBJ2-2, the V gene TRBV4-3; 8 nucleotides match TRBD2. This CDR3 has 15 amino acids. V shed 1 base, J shed 7 bases, and the junction held 5 bases outside the gene matches. The germline V gene encodes CDR1 LGHNA and CDR2 YSLEER. CDR3 residues: CASSQGLGTSGELFF. The CDR3 DNA sequence: TGCGCCAGCAGCCAAGGATTAGGGACTAGCGGGGAGCTGTTTTTT.

The rearrangement uses TRBV7-9 and TRBJ2-3; the D gene is possibly TRBD1 (5 bases). Trimming removed 5 bases from V and 9 bases from J, with 21 bases in between. Germline CDR1 and CDR2: SEHNR and FQNEAQ (reference sequence). The CDR3 contains 15 residues. The CDR3 reads CASSHNLIRQGTQYF. The CDR3 nucleotides are TGTGCCAGCAGCCACAACCTAATAAGGCAGGGAACGCAGTATTTT.

This clonotype came up a few times. The CDR3 bases are TGTGCCAGTAGTGCGGGACAGTTACCACAGCCCCAGCATTTT. Residues: CASSAGQLPQPQHF. This chain uses TRBV19 with TRBJ1-5; 7 bases fit TRBD1. Looked up from germline, CDR1 is LNHDA and CDR2 is SQIVND (reference sequence). Unmatched junction bases numbered 8, after V lost 5 bases and J lost 7 bases. There are 14 residues in the CDR3.

The V gene is TRBV29-1, the J gene TRBJ1-1, with D possibly TRBD1 on 6 matching bases. CDR3 length: 12 amino acids. Germline V gene sequence: CDR1 SQVTM, CDR2 ANQGSEA. CDR3 nucleotide sequence: TGCATGGGAACAGGGCTGAACACTGAAGCTTTCTTT. Translation gives CMGTGLNTEAFF.

This chain uses TRBV5-8 with TRBJ2-7; D remains unclear. The CDR3 runs 13 residues. The V end lost 1 base, the J end lost 5 bases, and 10 bases lay between the germline ends. From germline, CDR1 is SGHTS and CDR2 YDEGEE. The CDR3 protein is CASSLPFLDEQYF. The CDR3 DNA sequence: TGTGCCAGCAGCTTGCCGTTCTTGGACGAGCAGTACTTC.

In this sample, this clonotype turned up many times. This chain connects TRBV6-1 to TRBJ1-5; tentatively, D is TRBD1 (5 bases). Germline V gives CDR1 MNHNS, CDR2 SASEGT. This CDR3 comprises 13 residues. V lost 6 bases and J 9 bases, leaving 15 bases between the germline ends. The DNA of the CDR3 is TGTGCCAGCAGAGGGGACTCCGATGGGCCCCAGCATTTT. This sequence encodes CASRGDSDGPQHF.

In its sample, this clonotype was seen many times. This chain links TRBV28 with TRBJ2-2, with no clear D. This CDR3 region has 13 residues. V was cut by 6 bases and J by 5 bases, with 10 bases left in between. The germline V gene encodes CDR1 MDHEN and CDR2 SYDVKM. The CDR3 nucleotides read TGTGCCAGCAGACTTGAAATGACCGGGGAGCTGTTTTTT. Its translation is CASRLEMTGELFF. The full variable domain, in which reference TRBV28 and TRBJ2-2 provide the parts outside the CDR3, is DVKVTQSSRYLVKRTGEKVFLECVQDMDHENMFWYRQDPGLGLRLIYFSYDVKMKEKGDIPEGYSVSREKKERFSLILESASTNQTSMYLCASRLEMTGELFFGEGSRLTVL.

Of note for this clonotype: With a much larger clone just one base away, this may be a read error. The chain carries TRBV6-1 and TRBJ2-7, with D possibly TRBD2 on 6 matching bases. V was cut by 5 bases and J by 3 bases, with 11 bases left in between. The CDR3 runs to 13 residues. Germline V gives CDR1 MNHNS, CDR2 SASEGT. The CDR3: CASSTSGHYEQYF. CDR3 bases: TGTGCCAGCAGTACCAGCGGGCACTACGAGCAGTACTTC.

This clonotype was seen at least ten times. The V call is TRBV7-8, the J call TRBJ1-2, with 7 bases lining up with TRBD1. Trimming at V came to 4 bases and at J to 5 bases, leaving 10 bases not matched to a gene. Germline V gene sequence: CDR1 SGHVS, CDR2 FQNEAQ. The CDR3 is 15 residues long. The CDR3 here is CASSSRTGPLYGYTF. Written as DNA, the CDR3 is TGTGCCAGCAGCTCTCGGACAGGACCCCTTTATGGCTACACCTTC.

This clonotype was seen ten or more times. The rearrangement links TRBV3-1 to TRBJ2-1; tentative D call: TRBD2 (5 bases). The CDR3 length is 12 residues. Germline CDR1 and CDR2: LGHDT and YNNKEL (reference sequence). V shed 2 bases and J shed 8 bases, with 7 bases lying between them. The CDR3 coding sequence is TGTGCCAGCAGCCAACGGCGGGATGAGCAGTTCTTC. Its protein is CASSQRRDEQFF.

The V gene is TRBV29-1, the J gene TRBJ1-4, with 9 bases that match TRBD1. The germline V gene encodes CDR1 SQVTM and CDR2 ANQGSEA. With 4 bases clipped from V and 8 bases from J, the junction kept 5 bases outside the gene matches. The CDR3 length is 13 residues. The CDR3 DNA sequence: TGCAGCGTTGTGACAGGGGGGGGAGAAAAACTGTTTTTT. Protein sequence: CSVVTGGGEKLFF.

This chain joins TRBV12-3 or TRBV12-4 and TRBJ2-7; possibly TRBD1 for D (6 bases). V shed 6 bases and J shed 3 bases, with 18 bases lying between them. CDR3 length: 15 residues. CDR3 amino acids: CASSNRQARGYEQYF. The CDR3 bases are TGTGCCAGCAGCAACCGACAGGCAAGGGGCTACGAGCAGTACTTC.

This clonotype was found many times. The chain combines TRBV4-3 with TRBJ1-1; D remains ambiguous. V shed 0 bases and J shed 1 base, with 9 bases lying between them. This CDR3 has 15 amino acids. CDR1 is LGHNA and CDR2 is YSLEER in the germline V gene. The CDR3 DNA is TGCGCCAGCAGCCAAGACGACGGAACGAACACTGAAGCTTTCTTT. As protein: CASSQDDGTNTEAFF.

The chain recombines TRBV11-1 with TRBJ2-1; D is unclear. Germline assignment: CDR1 SGHAT and CDR2 FQDESV (reference sequence). There are 14 residues in the CDR3. V was cut by 5 bases and J by 2 bases, with 10 bases left in between. The CDR3 loop reads CASSTYLTYNEQFF. The DNA for the CDR3 is TGTGCCAGCAGCACTTACTTGACCTACAATGAGCAGTTCTTC.

This clonotype was picked up many times. The CDR3 DNA is TGTGCCAGCAGTGAAATAGCTGGGGCCAACGTCCTGACTTTC. This codes for CASSEIAGANVLTF. This chain connects TRBV2 to TRBJ2-6, with D unclear. The V end was cut by 2 bases, the J end by 2 bases, with 4 bases between. Looked up from germline, CDR1 is SNHLY and CDR2 is FYNNEI. This CDR3 comprises 14 residues.

This clonotype was picked up many times. This chain joins TRBV28 and TRBJ1-2, with 7 bases identical to TRBD1. Germline CDR1 is MDHEN and CDR2 is SYDVKM. The CDR3 covers 16 residues. Trimming at V came to 3 bases and at J to 9 bases, leaving 16 bases not matched to a gene. This CDR3 is CASSFPSGGARSSYTF. CDR3 DNA: TGTGCCAGCAGTTTTCCTTCAGGGGGGGCAAGGAGCAGCTACACCTTC.

This chain links TRBV6-9 with TRBJ2-1; D possibly matches TRBD1 or TRBD2 (5 bases each). The germline CDR1 and CDR2 sequences are MNHGY and SVAAGI. The CDR3 length is 15 residues. V lost 3 bases and J lost 6, with 15 bases in between. The CDR3 region is CASSYPSEGTNEQFF. CDR3 nucleotide sequence: TGTGCCAGCAGTTACCCCTCCGAAGGGACCAATGAGCAGTTCTTC.

Comment on this clonotype: Lacking the conserved final phenylalanine or tryptophan, this CDR3 likely reflects a read error. The chain uses TRBV12-3 or TRBV12-4 and TRBJ2-7; 9 bases map to TRBD1. CDR3 length equals 15 residues. Losses at the gene ends were 5 bases for V and 4 bases for J; bases not matched to a gene: 9. This CDR3 is CASSTRTGVVYEQYS. CDR3 sequence (DNA): TGTGCCAGCAGTACGCGGACAGGGGTTGTGTACGAGCAGTACTCC.

This clonotype occurred many times. V and J are TRBV14 and TRBJ1-5, with D hard to call. Trimming pared 4 bases from V and 12 bases from J, leaving 16 bases between. CDR1 and CDR2 from the germline V gene are SGHDN and FVKESK. This CDR3 has 13 amino acids. DNA of the CDR3: TGTGCCAGCAGCCGCTTCGACGTAGGTGTCCAGCATTTT. It codes for CASSRFDVGVQHF.

This clonotype was observed many times. The V call is TRBV7-9, the J call TRBJ1-1; 11 nucleotides agree with TRBD1. From germline, CDR1 is SEHNR and CDR2 FQNEAQ (reference sequence). There are 15 residues in the CDR3. The V and J ends lost 5 bases and 5 bases, in that order; junction bases with no gene match: 7. As DNA, the CDR3 is TGTGCCAGCAGCCCCCGGACAGGGGGCGTTACTGAAGCTTTCTTT. As protein: CASSPRTGGVTEAFF.

This clonotype was counted only a few times. This chain connects TRBV7-9 to TRBJ2-7, with D maybe TRBD1 (5 bases). The ends were cut back, 4 bases at V and 6 bases at J, with 19 bases in the middle. The CDR3 consists of 15 residues. From germline, CDR1 is SEHNR and CDR2 FQNEAQ (reference sequence). CDR3 in DNA: TGTGCCAGCAGCTCGCGCCGGACAAACGAACTCGAGCAGTACTTC. Amino acids: CASSSRRTNELEQYF.

Comments on this clonotype: Given a much more abundant clone one base away, this may be a read error. J is TRBJ2-5 and V is TRBV10-1; 9 bases match TRBD2. CDR3 size: 13 residues. Germline CDR1 reads WNHNN; CDR2 reads SYGVQD (reference sequence). Germline trimming cut 4 bases from V and 5 bases from J; bases unmatched to any gene: 2. The CDR3 nucleotides are TGCGCCAGCAGTGGTGCGGGAGGGGAGACCCAGTACTTC. Translated: CASSGAGGETQYF.

This clonotype was detected ten times or more. The V call is TRBV12-3 or TRBV12-4, the J call TRBJ2-5; 8 bases are shared with TRBD1. The CDR3 contains 14 residues. The J segment lost 2 bases and the V segment lost 5 bases, leaving 4 bases of the junction unmatched. The CDR3 region has the DNA TGTGCCAGCAGTGGGGACAGGTGGCAAGAGACCCAGTACTTC. Translated, it gives CASSGDRWQETQYF.